These 12 T cell receptor beta chains were all obtained from the same sample, sequenced in a study of blood T cells in healthy people across ages. Through a sample-barcoded 5' primer and a J-beta primer mix, a second PCR was run for about 6 to 12 cycles. MiXCR, applied by TCRdb to the 5' RACE reads, yields one record per CDR3 protein. This table has a few hundred thousand distinct CDR3 sequences, roughly half appearing once. Sequenced material: blood. These receptors all stem from a man aged 55-75 years in good health.

The chain recombines TRBV7-2 with TRBJ1-5; D is possibly TRBD1 (5 bases). The V and J ends lost 1 base and 2 bases respectively, with 9 bases between them. Germline CDR1 SGHTA, CDR2 FQGNSA. There are 15 residues in the CDR3. The CDR3 DNA follows: TGTGCCAGCAGCTTAGAGAGGGGCGGCAATCAGCCCCAGCATTTT. Translated: CASSLERGGNQPQHF.

At least ten counts were recorded for this clonotype. The J gene is TRBJ2-1, the V gene TRBV18; 7 bases map to TRBD2. V gave up 0 bases and J gave up 5 bases; unmatched junction bases: 4. There are 15 residues in the CDR3. CDR1 KGHSH and CDR2 LQKENI come from the germline V gene. Here the CDR3 DNA reads TGTGCCAGCTCACCACCCCTAGCGGCAAACAATGAGCAGTTCTTC. Translated, it gives CASSPPLAANNEQFF.

As to this clonotype: The limits of the CDR3 on the DNA are not certain, so only TCRdb's listed CDR3 is given. The chain couples TRBV10-3 to TRBJ2-7; the table's D call TRBD1 went unverified against the DNA. CDR1 is ENHRY, CDR2 SYGVKD, per germline. Both ends counted, the CDR3 spans 22 residues. The CDR3: CAISEDSSIYLCSVVQVYEQYF.

V gene TRBV20-1 combines with J gene TRBJ2-1; the D gene is possibly TRBD1 (5 bases). Germline CDR1 DFQATT, CDR2 SNEGSKA (reference sequence). The CDR3 covers 12 residues. The germline V and J ends were trimmed by 4 bases and 8 bases, with 12 bases remaining between them. CDR3 loop: CSAKWGRDEQFF. CDR3 bases: TGCAGTGCTAAATGGGGCCGCGATGAGCAGTTCTTC.

In DNA, the CDR3 is TGTGCCAGCAGCAAAGCCTACCTTCCACCTCCAAGCTCCTATAATTCACCCCTCCACTTT. Its translation is CASSKAYLPPPSSYNSPLHF. The J gene is TRBJ1-6, the V gene TRBV21-1. TRBV21-1 is flagged as a pseudogene. This CDR3 has 20 amino acids.

The chain carries TRBV20-1 and TRBJ2-3; 7 bases map to TRBD2. The V gene end was trimmed by 7 bases and the J gene end by 4 bases; junction bases not matched to a gene: 11. Germline-derived CDR1 and CDR2 are DFQATT and SNEGSKA (reference sequence). The length of the CDR3 is 14 residues. DNA for the CDR3: TGCAGTGGGTCTAGCGGCGGTTTTGCAGATACGCAGTATTTT. Residues: CSGSSGGFADTQYF.

This clonotype was counted a few times. The V call is TRBV12-3 or TRBV12-4, the J call TRBJ1-2; D is undetermined. The length of the CDR3 is 15 residues. The ends were cut back, 1 base at V and 1 base at J, with 10 bases in the middle. This chain's CDR3 is CASSLGVFNNYGYTF. The CDR3 DNA is TGTGCCAGCAGTTTAGGGGTTTTTAATAACTATGGCTACACCTTC.

This clonotype occurred once. CDR3 region: CASSLSQETLGKLFF. The CDR3 DNA reads TGTGCCAGCAGTTTATCCCAGGAGACCTTGGGAAAACTGTTTTTT. The chain uses TRBV12-3 or TRBV12-4 and TRBJ1-4; D is unclear. CDR3 length: 15 amino acids. V dropped 2 bases and J dropped 10 bases, with 17 bases sitting between them.

The V call is TRBV20-1, the J call TRBJ2-3; a weak D match, TRBD2 (6 bases). This CDR3 contains 16 residues. Germline V gives CDR1 DFQATT, CDR2 SNEGSKA (reference sequence). Trimming pared 3 bases from V and 2 bases from J, leaving 18 bases between. The CDR3 DNA follows: TGCAGTGCTAGGGGGAGGCGGAGCGGATACACAGATACGCAGTATTTT. This sequence encodes CSARGRRSGYTDTQYF.

J is TRBJ2-5 and V is TRBV29-1, with D possibly being TRBD2 (6 bases). The CDR3 has 15 amino acids. V was pared by 7 bases and J by 1 base, with 19 bases between. The germline gives CDR1 SQVTM, CDR2 ANQGSEA. The CDR3 DNA follows: TGCAGCGGAACACCCCCGGGACTCCCCCAAGAGACCCAGTACTTC. Residues: CSGTPPGLPQETQYF.

This chain connects TRBV5-1 to TRBJ2-3; perhaps TRBD2 as D (6 bases). Trimming took off 1 base at V and 2 bases at J, with 11 bases between the two ends. This CDR3 is built from 15 residues. The germline CDR1 and CDR2 sequences are SGHRS and YFSETQ. The CDR3 nucleotides are TGCGCCAGCAGCTTGATCGTAGCGGCCACAGATACGCAGTATTTT. Its protein product is CASSLIVAATDTQYF. The whole variable domain, filled in from reference TRBV5-1 and TRBJ2-3, reads KAGVTQTPRYLIKTRGQQVTLSCSPISGHRSVSWYQQTPGQGLQFLFEYFSETQRNKGNFPGRFSGRQFSNSRSEMNVSTLELGDSALYLCASSLIVAATDTQYFGPGTRLTVL.

V usage is TRBV30 and J usage is TRBJ2-7; no firm D call. Between the trimmed V and J ends, which lost 3 bases and 4 bases, there was a span of 13 bases. The CDR3 spans 13 residues. In germline, CDR1 is GTSNPN, CDR2 SVGIG (reference sequence). The chain's CDR3 is CAWSPDGRYEQYF. CDR3 in DNA: TGTGCCTGGAGCCCGGACGGTCGATACGAGCAGTACTTC.